Sequencing of this T cell receptor (beta chain) was carried out in a study of T-cell memory formation after mild COVID-19. In this sample, this clonotype turned up many times. Trimming cost V 2 bases and J 6 bases, with 7 bases left between them. From germline, CDR1 is LGHDT and CDR2 YNNKEL (reference sequence). The CDR3 loop spans 12 amino acids. MiXCR, run by TCRdb on the 5' RACE reads, gives a single entry per CDR3 protein. Here the sample spans roughly 200,000 distinct CDR3 sequences, about 9.2% being singletons. The chain uses TRBV3-1 and TRBJ1-2; D unclear. The receptor was isolated from a young man who had mild COVID-19 (a few samples of this study predate the infection). Cell type and time point are not known. The sample taken for sequencing was PBMCs or a T cell subset sorted from them (not recorded which). The CDR3 is CASSQYRNGYTF. The CDR3 bases are TGTGCCAGCAGCCAATACCGGAATGGCTACACCTTC.